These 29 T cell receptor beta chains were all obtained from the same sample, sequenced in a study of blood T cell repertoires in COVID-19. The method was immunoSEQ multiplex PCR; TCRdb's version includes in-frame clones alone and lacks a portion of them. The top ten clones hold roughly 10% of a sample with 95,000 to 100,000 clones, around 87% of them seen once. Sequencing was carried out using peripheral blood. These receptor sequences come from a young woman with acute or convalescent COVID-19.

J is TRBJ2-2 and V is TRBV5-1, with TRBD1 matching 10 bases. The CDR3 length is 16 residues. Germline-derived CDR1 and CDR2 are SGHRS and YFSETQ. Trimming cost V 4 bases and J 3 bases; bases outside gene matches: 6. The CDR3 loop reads CASSQGQGVYTGELFF. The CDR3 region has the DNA TGCGCCAGCAGCCAAGGACAGGGGGTATACACCGGGGAGCTGTTTTTT.

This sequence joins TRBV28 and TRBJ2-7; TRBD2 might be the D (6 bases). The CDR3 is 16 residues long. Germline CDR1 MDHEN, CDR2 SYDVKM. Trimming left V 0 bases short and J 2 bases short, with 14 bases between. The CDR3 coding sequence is TGTGCCAGCAGTTTATGGGAGGGGAGGATTCCCTACGAGCAGTACTTC. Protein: CASSLWEGRIPYEQYF.

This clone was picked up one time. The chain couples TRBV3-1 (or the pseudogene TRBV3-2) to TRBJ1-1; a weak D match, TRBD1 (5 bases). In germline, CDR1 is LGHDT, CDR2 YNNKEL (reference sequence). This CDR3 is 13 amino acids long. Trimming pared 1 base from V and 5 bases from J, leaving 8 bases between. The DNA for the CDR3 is TGTGCCAGCAGCCAAGCCGGGGGGACTGAAGCTTTCTTT. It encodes CASSQAGGTEAFF.

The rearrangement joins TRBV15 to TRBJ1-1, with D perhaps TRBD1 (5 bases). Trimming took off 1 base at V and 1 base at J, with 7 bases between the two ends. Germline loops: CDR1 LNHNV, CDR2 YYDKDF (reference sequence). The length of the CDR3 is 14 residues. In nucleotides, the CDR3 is TGTGCCACCAGCAGAGGCGGGGCGAACACTGAAGCTTTCTTT. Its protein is CATSRGGANTEAFF.

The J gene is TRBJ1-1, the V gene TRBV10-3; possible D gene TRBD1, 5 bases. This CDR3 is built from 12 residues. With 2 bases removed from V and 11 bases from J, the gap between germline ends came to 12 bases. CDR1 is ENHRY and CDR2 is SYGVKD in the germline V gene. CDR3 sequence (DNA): TGTGCCATCAGTGAGCTCGAGCGGGGGGCTTTCTTT. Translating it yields CAISELERGAFF.

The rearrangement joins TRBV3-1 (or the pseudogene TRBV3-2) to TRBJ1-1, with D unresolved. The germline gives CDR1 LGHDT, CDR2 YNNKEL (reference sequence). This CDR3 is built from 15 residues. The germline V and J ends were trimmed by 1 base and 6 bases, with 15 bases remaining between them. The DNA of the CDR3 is TGTGCCAGCAGCCAAGTCCGGAGTGGGTCTCCTGAAGCTTTCTTT. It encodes CASSQVRSGSPEAFF.

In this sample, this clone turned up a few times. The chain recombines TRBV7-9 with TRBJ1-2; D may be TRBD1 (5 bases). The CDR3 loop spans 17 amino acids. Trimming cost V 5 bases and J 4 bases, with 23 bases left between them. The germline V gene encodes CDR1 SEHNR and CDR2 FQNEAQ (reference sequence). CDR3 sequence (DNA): TGTGCCAGCAGCAACGCCTCGACAGCTGCAACGACCTATGGCTACACCTTC. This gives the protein CASSNASTAATTYGYTF.

Written as DNA, the CDR3 is TGTGCCAGCAGCCAAGAAGCGGGGTCTTCCTACGAGCAGTACTTC. Its protein is CASSQEAGSSYEQYF. This chain connects TRBV4-2 to TRBJ2-7, with TRBD2 matching 7 bases. The CDR3 spans 15 residues. V dropped 0 bases and J dropped 1; count of bases not matched to a gene: 3. Germline V CDR1 and CDR2: LGHNA, YNFKEQ.

The CDR3 region is CASSSPGQGVNTIYF. Here the CDR3 DNA reads TGTGCCAGCAGTTCCCCGGGACAGGGAGTAAACACCATATATTTT. The chain combines TRBV28 with TRBJ1-3, with 9 bases that match TRBD1. Per the germline V gene, CDR1 is MDHEN and CDR2 is SYDVKM. The CDR3 covers 15 residues. V was clipped by 4 bases and J by 6 bases; unmatched bases: 7. Combining the CDR3 with reference TRBV28 and TRBJ1-3 gives the whole variable domain DVKVTQSSRYLVKRTGEKVFLECVQDMDHENMFWYRQDPGLGLRLIYFSYDVKMKEKGDIPEGYSVSREKKERFSLILESASTNQTSMYLCASSSPGQGVNTIYFGEGSWLTVV.

As DNA, the CDR3 is TGTGCCATCAGTGTAGATCCTGGTCCCCTCCACTTT. It is translated as CAISVDPGPLHF. V is TRBV10-3 and J is TRBJ1-6; D gene uncertain. Germline V gives CDR1 ENHRY, CDR2 SYGVKD. V was shortened by 4 bases and J by 13 bases, with 11 bases between the two germline ends. CDR3 length: 12 residues.

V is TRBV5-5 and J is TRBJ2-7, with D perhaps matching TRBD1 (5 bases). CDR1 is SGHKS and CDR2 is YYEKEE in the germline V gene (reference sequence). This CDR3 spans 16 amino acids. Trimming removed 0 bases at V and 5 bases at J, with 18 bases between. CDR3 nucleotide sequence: TGTGCCAGCAGCTTGGGGGGAAGGGGTGTAATCCACGAGCAGTACTTC. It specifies CASSLGGRGVIHEQYF.

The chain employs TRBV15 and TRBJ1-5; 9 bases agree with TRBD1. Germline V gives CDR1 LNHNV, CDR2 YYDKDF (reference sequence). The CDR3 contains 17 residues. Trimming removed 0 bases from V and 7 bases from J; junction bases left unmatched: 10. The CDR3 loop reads CATSRDRTGELGQPQHF. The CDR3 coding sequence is TGTGCCACCAGCAGAGACCGGACAGGGGAGTTAGGACAGCCCCAGCATTTT.

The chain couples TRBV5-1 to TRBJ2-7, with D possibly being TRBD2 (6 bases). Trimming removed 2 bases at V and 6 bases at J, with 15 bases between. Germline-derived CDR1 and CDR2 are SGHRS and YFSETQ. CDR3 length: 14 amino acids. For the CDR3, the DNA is TGCGCCAGCAGCTTAGGAGGGGTCCATGGCGAGCAGTACTTC. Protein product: CASSLGGVHGEQYF.

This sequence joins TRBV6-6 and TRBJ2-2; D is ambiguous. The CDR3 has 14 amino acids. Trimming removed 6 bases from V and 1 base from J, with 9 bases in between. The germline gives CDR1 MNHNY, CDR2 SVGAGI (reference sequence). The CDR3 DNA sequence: TGTGCCAGCAGGGGCCTTTTGAACACCGGGGAGCTGTTTTTT. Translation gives CASRGLLNTGELFF.

CDR3 sequence: CSAEAGGADTQYF. In DNA form, the CDR3 reads TGCAGCGCCGAAGCGGGGGGCGCAGATACGCAGTATTTT. The J gene is TRBJ2-3, the V gene TRBV29-1; 9 bases align to TRBD2. Germline CDR1 reads SQVTM; CDR2 reads ANQGSEA. The CDR3 contains 13 residues. With V trimmed by 7 bases and J by 4 bases, 6 bases remained unmatched.

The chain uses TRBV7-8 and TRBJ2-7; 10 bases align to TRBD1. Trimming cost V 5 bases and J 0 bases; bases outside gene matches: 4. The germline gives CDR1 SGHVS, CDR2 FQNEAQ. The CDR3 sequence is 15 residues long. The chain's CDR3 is CASSKTGGDSYEQYF. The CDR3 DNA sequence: TGTGCCAGCAGCAAGACAGGGGGCGACTCCTACGAGCAGTACTTC.

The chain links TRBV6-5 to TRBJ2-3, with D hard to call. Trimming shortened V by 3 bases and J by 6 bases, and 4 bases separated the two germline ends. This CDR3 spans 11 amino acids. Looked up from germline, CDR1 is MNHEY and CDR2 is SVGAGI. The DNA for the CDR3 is TGTGCCAGCAGTTATCTGGATACGCAGTATTTT. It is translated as CASSYLDTQYF.

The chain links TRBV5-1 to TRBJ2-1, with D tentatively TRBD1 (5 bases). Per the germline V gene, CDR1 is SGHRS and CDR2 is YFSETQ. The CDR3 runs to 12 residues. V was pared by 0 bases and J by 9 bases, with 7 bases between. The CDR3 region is CASSLAQGEQFF. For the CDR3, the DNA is TGCGCCAGCAGCTTGGCCCAGGGTGAGCAGTTCTTC.

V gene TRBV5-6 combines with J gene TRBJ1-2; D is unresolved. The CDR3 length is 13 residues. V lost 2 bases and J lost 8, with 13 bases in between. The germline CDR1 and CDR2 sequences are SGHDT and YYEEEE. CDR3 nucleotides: TGTGCCAGCAGCTTAAGAGACATGGAAGGCTACACCTTC. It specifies CASSLRDMEGYTF. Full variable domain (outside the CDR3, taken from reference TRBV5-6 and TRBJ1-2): DAGVTQSPTHLIKTRGQQVTLRCSPKSGHDTVSWYQQALGQGPQFIFQYYEEEERQRGNFPDRFSGHQFPNYSSELNVNALLLGDSALYLCASSLRDMEGYTFGSGTRLTVV.

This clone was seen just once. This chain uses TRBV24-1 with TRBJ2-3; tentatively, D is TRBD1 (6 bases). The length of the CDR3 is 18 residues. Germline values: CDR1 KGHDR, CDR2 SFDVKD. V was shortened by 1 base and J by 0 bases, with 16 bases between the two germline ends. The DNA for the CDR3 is TGTGCCACCAGTGATTTCCTGACAGGTTCCTCTAGCACAGATACGCAGTATTTT. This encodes CATSDFLTGSSSTDTQYF.

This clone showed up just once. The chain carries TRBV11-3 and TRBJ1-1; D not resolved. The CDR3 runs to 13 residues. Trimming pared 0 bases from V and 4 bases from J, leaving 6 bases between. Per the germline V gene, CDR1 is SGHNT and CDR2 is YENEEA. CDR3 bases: TGTGCCAGCAGCTTAGATCCTTCCACTGAAGCTTTCTTT. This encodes CASSLDPSTEAFF.

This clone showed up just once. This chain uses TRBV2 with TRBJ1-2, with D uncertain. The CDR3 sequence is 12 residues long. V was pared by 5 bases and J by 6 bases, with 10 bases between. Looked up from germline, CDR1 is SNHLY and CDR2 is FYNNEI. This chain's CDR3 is CASSPLRDGYTF. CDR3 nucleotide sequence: TGTGCCAGCAGTCCACTGAGGGATGGCTACACCTTC.

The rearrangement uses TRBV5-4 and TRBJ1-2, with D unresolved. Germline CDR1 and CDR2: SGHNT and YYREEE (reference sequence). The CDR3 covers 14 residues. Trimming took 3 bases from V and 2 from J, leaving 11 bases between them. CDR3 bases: TGTGCCAGCAGCTCTAGTGACGGGAACTATGGCTACACCTTC. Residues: CASSSSDGNYGYTF.

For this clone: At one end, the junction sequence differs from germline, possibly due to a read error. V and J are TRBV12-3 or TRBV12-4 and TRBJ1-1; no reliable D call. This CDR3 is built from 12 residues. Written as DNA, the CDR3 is TGTGCCAACAGTTTCGGTGACACTGAAGCTTTCTTT. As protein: CANSFGDTEAFF.

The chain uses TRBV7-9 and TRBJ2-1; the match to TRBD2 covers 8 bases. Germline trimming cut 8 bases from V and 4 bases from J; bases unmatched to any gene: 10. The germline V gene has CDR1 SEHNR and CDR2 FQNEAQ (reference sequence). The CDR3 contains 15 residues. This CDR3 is CASVLSGGTYNEQFF. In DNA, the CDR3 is TGTGCCAGCGTGCTGAGCGGGGGAACTTACAATGAGCAGTTCTTC.

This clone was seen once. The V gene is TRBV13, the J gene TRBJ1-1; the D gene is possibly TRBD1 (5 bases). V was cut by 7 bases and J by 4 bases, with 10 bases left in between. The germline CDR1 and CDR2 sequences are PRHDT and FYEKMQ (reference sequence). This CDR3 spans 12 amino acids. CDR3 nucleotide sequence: TGTGCCAGCAAGGTCGGGGGCACTGAAGCTTTCTTT. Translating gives CASKVGGTEAFF.

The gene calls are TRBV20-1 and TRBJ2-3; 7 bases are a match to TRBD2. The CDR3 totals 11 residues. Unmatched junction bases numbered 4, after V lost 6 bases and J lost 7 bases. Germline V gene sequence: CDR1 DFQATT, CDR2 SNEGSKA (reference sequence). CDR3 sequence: CSAWTSYTQYF. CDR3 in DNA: TGCAGTGCGTGGACTAGTTATACGCAGTATTTT.

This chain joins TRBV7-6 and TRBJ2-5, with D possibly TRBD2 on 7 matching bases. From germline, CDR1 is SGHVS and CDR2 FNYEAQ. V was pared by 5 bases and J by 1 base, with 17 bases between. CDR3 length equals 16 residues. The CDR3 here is CASSPWSRGAQETQYF. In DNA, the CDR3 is TGTGCCAGCAGCCCCTGGTCCCGGGGGGCCCAAGAGACCCAGTACTTC.

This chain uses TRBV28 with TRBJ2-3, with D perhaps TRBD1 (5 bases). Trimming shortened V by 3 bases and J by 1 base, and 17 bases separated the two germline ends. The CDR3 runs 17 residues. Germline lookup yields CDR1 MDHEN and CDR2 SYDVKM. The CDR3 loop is CASSFWGIFRGTDTQYF. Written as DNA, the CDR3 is TGTGCCAGCAGTTTCTGGGGCATTTTTCGCGGCACAGATACGCAGTATTTT.